These T cell receptor beta chains were read from a single sample in a study of cytomegalovirus exposure and HLA in healthy donors. Sequenced by immunoSEQ multiplex PCR; TCRdb stores in-frame clones only, minus some. Among more than 100,000 clones listed, 75% to 85% were seen once. Sequenced material: PBMCs. These TCRs come from a woman in her forties in good health and CMV-seronegative. Each CDR3 is given with its conserved first and last residue. Expanded clones are given a class, and other clones once, few, many or no size at all.

>TRBV4-1|TRBJ2-1|NA
CASSLGGANEQFF
>TRBV19|TRBJ2-4|NA
CASRGTGGNIQYF
>TRBV19|TRBJ2-4|NA
CASQDSVAKNIQYF
>TRBV10-3|TRBJ1-1|NA
CAITPGQQNTEAFF
>TRBV19|TRBJ2-5|few
CASSITAGYQETQYF
>TRBV6-6|TRBJ1-2|NA
CASSYPGQTHYGYTF
>TRBV11-2|TRBJ1-1|once
CASSPGAPNTEAFF
>TRBV2|TRBJ1-2|NA
CASSVHYAGGYGYTF
>TRBV27|TRBJ2-3|NA
CASSRSGAGDTQYF
>TRBV30|TRBJ1-1|NA
CAWSVVGMGREAFF
>TRBV6-4|TRBJ1-1|NA
CASSKEGDTEAFF
>TRBV6-6|TRBJ2-2|NA
CASRNPSGGTGELFF
>TRBV9|TRBJ1-2|NA
CASSASGSSPRGYTF
>TRBV6-5|TRBJ2-7|few
CASSRQGGSEQYF
>TRBV7-9|TRBJ1-2|NA
CASSLDRAGGAGIGGYTF
>TRBV9|TRBJ1-1|NA
CASSAGVGNTEAFF
>TRBV7-2|TRBJ2-3|NA
CASSLVKEYSTDTQYF
>TRBV19|TRBJ1-4|NA
CASSGSGIATNEKLFF
>TRBV4-1|TRBJ2-2|NA
CASSQEAENTGELFF
>TRBV7-2|TRBJ2-5|NA
CASSFGGFGETQYF
>TRBV4-3|TRBJ1-2|few
CASSQDRIGGVNGYPF
>TRBV4-3|TRBJ2-5|NA
CASSLRTGETQYF
>TRBV19|TRBJ2-5|NA
CASKWTDQETQYF
>TRBV6-5|TRBJ2-7|NA
CASSTGGGSYEQYF
>TRBV7-8|TRBJ1-1|NA
CASSRDRGLNTEAFF
>TRBV27|TRBJ1-5|once
CASSLGPTVPQHF
>TRBV27|TRBJ2-7|NA
CASSLQGTYEQYF
>TRBV10-3|TRBJ2-5|NA
CAIRKGQAEQETQYF
>TRBV27|TRBJ1-6|NA
CASSRERTALSGPLHF
>TRBV7-6|TRBJ1-1|NA
CASSSTGLGGNTEAFF
>TRBV12-5|TRBJ2-1|NA
CASGLVLGQGVRIEQFF
>TRBV5-6|TRBJ1-5|NA
CASTQRHGNQPQHF
>TRBV5-7|TRBJ1-1|NA
CASSLVTGVRTEAFF
>TRBV7-3|TRBJ2-1|NA
CASSTGTGNNNEQFF
>TRBV5-1|TRBJ2-5|NA
CASSLGGTGEETQYF
>TRBV7-2|TRBJ2-1|few
CASSLAGAYNEQFF
>TRBV19|TRBJ1-6|few
CASSIGTGNNSPLHF
>TRBV5-4|TRBJ2-7|NA
CASSFDIYEQYF
>TRBV5-1|TRBJ1-1|NA
CASSLLQASETEAFF
>TRBV2|TRBJ1-5|NA
CASNRQRVNQPQHF
>TRBV30|TRBJ2-7|once
CAWSAVGYEQYF
>TRBV13|TRBJ2-1|few
CASSLYRDSSYNEQFF
>TRBV6-1|TRBJ1-5|once
CASSEGSRVSNQPQHF
>TRBV4-3|TRBJ2-7|NA
CASSQDAQEQYF